Shown below are 28 T cell receptor beta chains from a single sample sequenced in a study of control samples from healthy donors and cancer patients. Using immunoSEQ multiplex PCR, the repertoire was profiled, and TCRdb retains in-frame clones only, with some absent. The table records tens of thousands of clones, roughly 87% of them present only once. The sequenced sample was PBMCs. The source is a man aged 35 to 55 with colorectal cancer.

This chain uses TRBV10-3 with TRBJ2-1, with TRBD2 matching over 7 bases. Germline values: CDR1 ENHRY, CDR2 SYGVKD. CDR3 length: 14 amino acids. The V segment lost 8 bases and the J segment 3 bases; nucleotides outside the gene matches: 7. The DNA for the CDR3 is TGTGCCATCCGGGCGGGAGCGGTCTACAATGAGCAGTTCTTC. This gives the protein CAIRAGAVYNEQFF.

In DNA, the CDR3 is TGCGCCAGCAGCCGAGTTCTAGCGGGACAAGAGACCCAGTACTTC. Protein sequence: CASSRVLAGQETQYF. The V and J genes are TRBV5-1 and TRBJ2-5; TRBD2 matches 9 bases. V dropped 4 bases and J dropped 2; count of bases not matched to a gene: 6. There are 15 residues in the CDR3. CDR1 and CDR2 (germline): SGHRS, YFSETQ. Combining the CDR3 with reference TRBV5-1 and TRBJ2-5 gives the whole variable domain KAGVTQTPRYLIKTRGQQVTLSCSPISGHRSVSWYQQTPGQGLQFLFEYFSETQRNKGNFPGRFSGRQFSNSRSEMNVSTLELGDSALYLCASSRVLAGQETQYFGPGTRLLVL.

The chain is built from TRBV5-1 and TRBJ1-1; maybe TRBD1 (5 bases). Germline-derived CDR1 and CDR2 are SGHRS and YFSETQ. CDR3 length: 17 amino acids. V lost 1 base and J 4 bases, leaving 20 bases between the germline ends. This CDR3 is CASSLSGAPRVGTEAFF. The CDR3 DNA sequence: TGCGCCAGCAGCTTGAGCGGGGCACCGAGGGTTGGCACTGAAGCTTTCTTT.

The chain joins TRBV10-3 to TRBJ2-2; weak D call: TRBD1 (6 bases). Trimming took 4 bases from V and 2 from J, leaving 11 bases between them. Germline V lookup: CDR1 ENHRY, CDR2 SYGVKD. The CDR3 totals 15 residues. CDR3 sequence (DNA): TGTGCCATCAGTGGGGGGCAGCTAAACACCGGGGAGCTGTTTTTT. Protein sequence: CAISGGQLNTGELFF.

The rearrangement links TRBV6-2 or TRBV6-3 to TRBJ2-4, with D perhaps TRBD2 (5 bases). This CDR3 spans 14 amino acids. Germline V lookup: CDR1 MNHEY, CDR2 SVGEGT. Trimming took 5 bases from V and 1 from J, leaving 9 bases between them. The CDR3 loop is CASSRRSAKNIQYF. The CDR3 coding sequence is TGTGCCAGCAGTCGGAGGTCGGCCAAAAACATTCAGTACTTC.

This clone was recorded once. J is TRBJ1-1 and V is TRBV5-1; a possible D gene is TRBD1 (5 bases). Deletions cut 6 bases from V and 1 base from J, with 10 bases between. This CDR3 has 13 residues. The germline V gene has CDR1 SGHRS and CDR2 YFSETQ. The CDR3 DNA is TGCGCCAGCACCTCCCAGGGGAACACTGAAGCTTTCTTT. Amino acids: CASTSQGNTEAFF.

CDR3 residues: CASSVAGARTDTQYF. CDR3 in DNA: TGTGCCAGCAGTGTAGCGGGAGCTCGCACAGATACGCAGTATTTT. The V and J genes are TRBV6-4 and TRBJ2-3; TRBD2 agrees at 9 bases. With V trimmed by 4 bases and J by 1 base, 3 bases remained unmatched. The CDR3 has 15 amino acids. Germline CDR1 MRHNA, CDR2 SNTAGT.

The CDR3 spells CASSFGTVYGYTF. CDR3 DNA: TGTGCCAGCAGTTTCGGGACAGTCTATGGCTACACCTTC. This chain links TRBV12-3 or TRBV12-4 with TRBJ1-2; 7 nucleotides agree with TRBD1. There are 13 residues in the CDR3. With V trimmed by 3 bases and J by 4 bases, 2 bases remained unmatched.

The chain recombines TRBV9 with TRBJ2-1, with 12 bases fitting TRBD2. This CDR3 region has 15 residues. Germline-derived CDR1 and CDR2 are SGDLS and YYNGEE. The trim removed 3 bases at V and 3 bases at J, leaving 1 base unmatched. CDR3 region: CASSGLAGDYNEQFF. The CDR3 DNA is TGTGCCAGCAGCGGACTAGCGGGAGACTACAATGAGCAGTTCTTC.

This chain links TRBV5-6 with TRBJ1-2; no reliable D call. Germline values: CDR1 SGHDT, CDR2 YYEEEE. This CDR3 is 14 amino acids long. V dropped 0 bases and J dropped 1 base, with 7 bases sitting between them. CDR3 coding DNA: TGTGCCAGCAGCTTGGGAGGCGGTAACTATGGCTACACCTTC. This encodes CASSLGGGNYGYTF.

The chain is built from TRBV7-3 and TRBJ2-1, with TRBD2 as a possible D gene (6 bases). The germline V and J ends were trimmed by 5 bases and 2 bases, with 13 bases remaining between them. CDR3 length: 15 amino acids. From germline, CDR1 is SGHTA and CDR2 FQGTGA. As DNA, the CDR3 is TGTGCCAGCAGCCCGGACTACATCGCCTACAATGAGCAGTTCTTC. Translated, it gives CASSPDYIAYNEQFF.

Written as DNA, the CDR3 is TGTGCCAGCAGCCCCCGTGTACTGGGCCAAGAGACCCAGTACTTC. Translating gives CASSPRVLGQETQYF. The chain employs TRBV7-2 and TRBJ2-5; the D is unclear. V was trimmed by 5 bases and J by 1 base, leaving 14 bases between them. CDR3 length equals 15 residues. Per germline, CDR1 SGHTA and CDR2 FQGNSA.

The chain combines TRBV6-5 with TRBJ1-2; D unclear. The CDR3 loop spans 13 amino acids. The V and J ends lost 5 bases and 3 bases respectively, with 10 bases between them. Germline values: CDR1 MNHEY, CDR2 SVGAGI. CDR3 DNA: TGTGCCAGCAGTCCGACCCGGGACTATGGCTACACCTTC. Its translation: CASSPTRDYGYTF.

V is TRBV2 and J is TRBJ1-5, with 12 bases fitting TRBD1. The CDR3 sequence is 15 residues long. Germline CDR1 reads SNHLY; CDR2 reads FYNNEI. V lost 6 bases, J lost 7 bases, and 7 bases stayed unmatched. The DNA for the CDR3 is TGTGCCAGCAGCCCACCGGGACAGGGGGCACAGCCCCAGCATTTT. Translation gives CASSPPGQGAQPQHF.

The chain is built from TRBV7-9 and TRBJ2-1; 7 positions match TRBD1. CDR3 length: 14 residues. CDR1 SEHNR and CDR2 FQNEAQ come from the germline V gene (reference sequence). The V and J ends lost 3 bases and 7 bases, in that order; junction bases with no gene match: 6. CDR3 region: CASSFTGVRNEQFF. In DNA, the CDR3 is TGTGCCAGCAGCTTTACAGGGGTTAGAAATGAGCAGTTCTTC.

The gene calls are TRBV25-1 and TRBJ2-3; 7 nucleotides agree with TRBD2. Trimming removed 1 base from V and 2 bases from J; junction bases left unmatched: 3. There are 15 residues in the CDR3. Germline loops: CDR1 MGHDK, CDR2 SYGVNS. The CDR3 nucleotides read TGTGCCAGCAGTGAATGGACTAGAGACACAGATACGCAGTATTTT. Protein product: CASSEWTRDTDTQYF.

The chain recombines TRBV30 with TRBJ1-3; D unresolved. The germline CDR1 and CDR2 sequences are GTSNPN and SVGIG (reference sequence). The CDR3 extends over 13 amino acids. Trimming cost V 0 bases and J 0 bases, with 3 bases left between them. CDR3 region: CAWSVFSGNTIYF. The CDR3 DNA reads as TGTGCCTGGAGTGTGTTCTCTGGAAACACCATATATTTT.

V gene TRBV11-3 combines with J gene TRBJ2-5; 11 bases agree with TRBD2. The J segment lost 5 bases and the V segment lost 0 bases, leaving 8 bases of the junction unmatched. Germline CDR1 SGHNT, CDR2 YENEEA. This CDR3 is 17 amino acids long. The CDR3 DNA sequence: TGTGCCAGCAGCTTAGAAAGTCCTAGCGGGAGGAGGGAGACCCAGTACTTC. Translated, it gives CASSLESPSGRRETQYF.

The chain combines TRBV5-4 with TRBJ2-1; D unclear. Trimming pared 3 bases from V and 7 bases from J, leaving 8 bases between. This CDR3 is 12 amino acids long. Germline lookup yields CDR1 SGHNT and CDR2 YYREEE (reference sequence). The CDR3 nucleotides read TGTGCCAGCAGCTCCCCCGGGAATGAGCAGTTCTTC. Translation gives CASSSPGNEQFF.

Turning to this clone: A read error may account for a junction end that differs from germline. This sequence joins TRBV7-7 and TRBJ2-3; maybe TRBD2 (5 bases). The CDR3 covers 15 residues. Germline-derived CDR1 and CDR2 are SSHAT and FNYEAQ (reference sequence). The CDR3 nucleotides are TGTGCTAGCAGCCCCAGTAGTCTAGCAGGAGATACGCAGTATTTT. Translating it yields CASSPSSLAGDTQYF.

This clone was recorded only once. The rearrangement links TRBV7-9 to TRBJ2-7; 11 bases match TRBD1. Germline CDR1 and CDR2: SEHNR and FQNEAQ (reference sequence). The CDR3 runs to 14 residues. J gave up 6 bases and V 4 bases, and 5 bases lay outside the gene matches. CDR3 region: CASSSRGTGGEQYF. The CDR3 nucleotides read TGTGCCAGCAGCTCCCGGGGGACAGGGGGCGAGCAGTACTTC.

This chain uses TRBV28 with TRBJ1-5, with D possibly matching TRBD1 (6 bases). The germline V and J ends were trimmed by 7 bases and 6 bases, with 10 bases remaining between them. Per the germline V gene, CDR1 is MDHEN and CDR2 is SYDVKM. This CDR3 region has 12 residues. CDR3 protein: CASITGTQPQHF. The CDR3, as DNA: TGTGCCAGCATCACAGGGACTCAGCCCCAGCATTTT.

This chain joins TRBV28 and TRBJ1-1, with 10 nucleotides matching TRBD1. Looked up from germline, CDR1 is MDHEN and CDR2 is SYDVKM. V dropped 10 bases and J dropped 9; count of bases not matched to a gene: 11. The CDR3 loop spans 13 amino acids. CDR3 region: CAIGRGTGEKAFF. The DNA of the CDR3 is TGTGCCATCGGGAGGGGGACAGGGGAAAAAGCTTTCTTT. The full variable domain, its missing parts supplied by reference TRBV28 and TRBJ1-1, is DVKVTQSSRYLVKRTGEKVFLECVQDMDHENMFWYRQDPGLGLRLIYFSYDVKMKEKGDIPEGYSVSREKKERFSLILESASTNQTSMYLCAIGRGTGEKAFFGQGTRLTVV.

The chain uses TRBV25-1 and TRBJ1-4; 8 bases fit TRBD1. The junction had 4 bases not matched to a gene; V was cut back by 6 bases and J by 4 bases. Germline CDR1 MGHDK, CDR2 SYGVNS. The CDR3 is 14 residues long. CDR3 bases: TGTGCCAGCAGCCTCGGACAGGGTAATGAAAAACTGTTTTTT. Protein: CASSLGQGNEKLFF. Together with reference TRBV25-1 and TRBJ1-4, the CDR3 gives the full variable domain: EADIYQTPRYLVIGTGKKITLECSQTMGHDKMYWYQQDPGMELHLIHYSYGVNSTEKGDLSSESTVSRIRTEHFPLTLESARPSHTSQYLCASSLGQGNEKLFFGSGTQLSVL.

About this clone itself: A read error may account for a junction end that differs from germline. The J gene is TRBJ1-1, the V gene TRBV12-5; TRBD1 matches at 8 bases. This CDR3 region has 14 residues. Germline CDR1 and CDR2: LGHNT and FRNRAP. CDR3 region: CASGLARTGRKGIF. In DNA form, the CDR3 reads TGTGCTAGTGGTTTGGCCCGGACAGGGAGGAAGGGGATCTTT.

This clone was counted a single time. The chain joins TRBV18 to TRBJ2-3, with 9 bases aligning to TRBD1. V lost 3 bases, J lost 1 base, and 2 bases stayed unmatched. Germline V gene sequence: CDR1 KGHSH, CDR2 LQKENI. The CDR3 has 15 residues. CDR3 nucleotide sequence: TGTGCCAGCTCACCGAACAGGGGGCGCACAGATACGCAGTATTTT. Amino acids: CASSPNRGRTDTQYF.

V is TRBV6-2 or TRBV6-3 and J is TRBJ2-1; 7 bases map to TRBD2. The CDR3 runs 17 residues. Germline loops: CDR1 MNHEY, CDR2 SVGEGT. The trim removed 2 bases at V and 0 bases at J, leaving 7 bases unmatched. This chain's CDR3 is CASSYRQRGTSYNEQFF. The CDR3, as DNA: TGTGCCAGCAGTTACAGACAGCGGGGAACCTCCTACAATGAGCAGTTCTTC.

The gene calls are TRBV27 and TRBJ2-3; D uncertain. Trimming took 5 bases from V and 5 from J, leaving 8 bases between them. CDR3 length equals 12 residues. Germline V gene data show CDR1 as MNHEY and CDR2 as SMNVEV (reference sequence). CDR3 loop: CASSPNIDTQYF. The CDR3 DNA reads TGTGCCAGCAGTCCAAACATAGATACGCAGTATTTT.